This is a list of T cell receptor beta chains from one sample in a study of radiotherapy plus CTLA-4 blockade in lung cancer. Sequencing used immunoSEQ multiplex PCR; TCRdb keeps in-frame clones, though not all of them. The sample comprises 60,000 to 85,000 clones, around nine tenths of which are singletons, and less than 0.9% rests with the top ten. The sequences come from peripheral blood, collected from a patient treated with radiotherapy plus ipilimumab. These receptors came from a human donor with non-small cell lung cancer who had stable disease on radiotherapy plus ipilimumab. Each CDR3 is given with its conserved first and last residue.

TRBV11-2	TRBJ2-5	CASSQTSPSETQYF
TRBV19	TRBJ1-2	CASSTPRDRTYGYTF
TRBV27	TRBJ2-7	CASSLRRQGLFYEQYF
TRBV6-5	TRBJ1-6	CASRNLNNSPLHF
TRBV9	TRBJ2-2	CASSVASGATGELFF
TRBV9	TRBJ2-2	CASSVTSSGRSGELFF
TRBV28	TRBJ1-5	CASSPGTGGTYSNQPQHF
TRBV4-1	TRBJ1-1	CASSQDRNTEAFF
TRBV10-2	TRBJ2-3	CASSEPRGGRGQLDTQYF
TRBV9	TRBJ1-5	CASSVGGLSNQPQHF
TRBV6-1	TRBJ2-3	CASSLAGADTQYF
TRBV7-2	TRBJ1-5	CASSLDRNVNQPQHF
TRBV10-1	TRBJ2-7	CASSSSFYEQYF
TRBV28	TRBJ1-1	CASSPGSRYTEAFF
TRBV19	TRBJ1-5	CASSHRQRGSNQPQHF
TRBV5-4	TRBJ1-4	CASSLAGQGGVKLFF
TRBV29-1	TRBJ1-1	CSVAPLAEAFF
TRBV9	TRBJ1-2	CASTPRGADGYTF
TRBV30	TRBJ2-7	CAWKMKGWKVRAISYEQYF
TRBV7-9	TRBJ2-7	CASSLMGLDGDEQYF
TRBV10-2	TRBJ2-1	CASSRGGSSNEQFF
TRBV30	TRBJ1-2	CAWSAVTF
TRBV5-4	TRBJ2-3	CASSFSVRGSTDTQYF
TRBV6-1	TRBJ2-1	CASSVGLAGGDNEQFF
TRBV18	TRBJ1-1	CASSPRGKGTEAFF
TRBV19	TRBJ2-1	CASSIWREGYNEQFF
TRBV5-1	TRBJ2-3	CASSFTDTQYF
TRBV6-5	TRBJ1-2	CASSDRVRYGYTF
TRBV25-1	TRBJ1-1	CASADRGRGTEAFF
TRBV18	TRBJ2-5	CASSPHSQETQYF
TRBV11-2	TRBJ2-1	CASSPGPVTGNEQFF
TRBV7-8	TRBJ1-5	CASSSDRHGGNQPQHF
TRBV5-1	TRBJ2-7	CASSPQGYEQYF
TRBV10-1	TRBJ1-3	CASSEHGSPGNTIYF
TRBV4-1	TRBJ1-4	CASSYRTINEKLFF
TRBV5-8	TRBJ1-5	CASSTGTVYSNQPQHF
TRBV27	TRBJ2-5	CASSRTGGFRETQYF
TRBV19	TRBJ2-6	CASSTGGGSGANVLTF
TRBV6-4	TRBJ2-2	CASSAEAANTGELFF
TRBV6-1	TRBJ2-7	CASSGAGESSYEQYF
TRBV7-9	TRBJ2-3	CASSFLAGGTDTQYF
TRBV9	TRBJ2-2	CASTPGGGLTTGELFF
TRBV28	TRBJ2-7	CVQTASTRQQSPYEQYF
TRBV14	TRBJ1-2	CASSLAKHRGGYTF
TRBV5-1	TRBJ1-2	CASSLEGSSGYTF
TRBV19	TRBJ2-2	CASNPSANTGELFF
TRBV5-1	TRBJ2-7	CASSYGTSGSYEQYF
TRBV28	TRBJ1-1	CASSLAGQASNTEAFF
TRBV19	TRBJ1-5	CASSIRDLTNSQHF
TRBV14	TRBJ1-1	CASSQDRGTVGGAENTEAFF
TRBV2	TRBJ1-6	CASNRQANSPLHF
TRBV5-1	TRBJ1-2	CASSSQGPGFGYTF
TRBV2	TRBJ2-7	CASRPGTPEEQYF